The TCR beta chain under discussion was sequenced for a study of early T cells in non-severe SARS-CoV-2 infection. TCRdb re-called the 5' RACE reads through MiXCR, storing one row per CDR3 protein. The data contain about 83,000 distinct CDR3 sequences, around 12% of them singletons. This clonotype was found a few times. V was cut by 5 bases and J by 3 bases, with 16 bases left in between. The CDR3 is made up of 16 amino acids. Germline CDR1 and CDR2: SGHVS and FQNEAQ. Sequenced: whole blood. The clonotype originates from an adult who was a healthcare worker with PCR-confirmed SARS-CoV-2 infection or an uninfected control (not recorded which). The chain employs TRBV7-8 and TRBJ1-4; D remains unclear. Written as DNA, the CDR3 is TGTGCCAGCAGCCCGCGGACCACATCGGCTAATGAAAAACTGTTTTTT. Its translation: CASSPRTTSANEKLFF.